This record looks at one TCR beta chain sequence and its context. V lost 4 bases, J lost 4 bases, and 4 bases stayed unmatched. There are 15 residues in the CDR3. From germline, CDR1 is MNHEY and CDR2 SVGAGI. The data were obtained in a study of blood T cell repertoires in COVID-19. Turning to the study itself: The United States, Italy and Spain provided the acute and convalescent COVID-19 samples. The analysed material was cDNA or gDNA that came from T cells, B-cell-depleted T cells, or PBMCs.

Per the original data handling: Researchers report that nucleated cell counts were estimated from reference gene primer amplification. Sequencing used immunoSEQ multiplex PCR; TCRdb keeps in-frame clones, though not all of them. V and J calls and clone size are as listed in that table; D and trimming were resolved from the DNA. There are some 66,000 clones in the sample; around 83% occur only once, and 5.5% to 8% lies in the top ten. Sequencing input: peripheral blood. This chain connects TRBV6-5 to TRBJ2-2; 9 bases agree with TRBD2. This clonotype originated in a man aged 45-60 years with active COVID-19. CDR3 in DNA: TGTGCCAGCAGTTGGGGGACTAGCTCCACCGGGGAGCTGTTTTTT. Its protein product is CASSWGTSSTGELFF.